This paragraph reports one T cell receptor beta chain. Its antigen is not identified. This sample is part of a study of Ad26.COV2.S vaccination and SARS-CoV-2 variants. Study-wide results and caveats: There was reportedly substantial breadth in spike-specific CD8+ and CD4+ T cell responses after vaccination. Overall T cell responses may have been underestimated by the analyses of TCR breadth and depth.

Measured with immunoSEQ multiplex PCR; TCRdb has only the in-frame clones, and not every one. The sample yields about 680,000 clones, 89% seen once. Germline V gene sequence: CDR1 SGHRS, CDR2 YFSETQ. The CDR3 is 14 amino acids. V lost 3 bases, J lost 0 bases, and 6 bases lay in between. Treatment described: some 20 received Ad26.COV2.S at low or high dose, single or two shots; 5 received placebo; per-sample allocation not given. Following the first vaccine or placebo injection, samples were taken on day 63. This person who donated was an adult of 18-55 years in Boston. The sequencing used peripheral blood, collected in a trial of Ad26.COV2.S vaccine versus placebo. This chain links TRBV5-1 with TRBJ2-2; unclear D gene. This clonotype originated in a person aged 18 to 59 who received the Ad26.COV2.S COVID-19 vaccine or a placebo. The DNA for the CDR3 is TGCGCCAGCAGCTCGGATCCGAACACCGGGGAGCTGTTTTTT. Protein sequence: CASSSDPNTGELFF.